A single sample gave rise to the 21 T cell receptor beta chains below, sequenced in a study of tumor-infiltrating lymphocytes in primary liver carcinoma. Unsorted whole blood supplied the blood RNA, and germline DNA was isolated too. Starting from 500 ng of total RNA, TCR beta cDNA was produced with a primer in the constant region. Libraries covering TCR beta were generated through three nested multiplex PCR rounds (using a slightly modified ARM-PCR). With TRBV1-TRBV30 forward primers and a C-beta reverse primer, the first two PCR rounds were run for around 10 cycles each. TCRdb reanalysed the multiplex PCR reads using MiXCR and keeps one entry per CDR3 protein. Among 150,000 to 200,000 distinct CDR3 sequences listed, 50% to 75% were seen once. What was sequenced was peripheral blood. The receptors were sampled from a man in his forties with primary liver carcinoma and hepatitis B virus infection.

The table lists this clonotype with a count of one. V is TRBV6-5 and J is TRBJ2-4; 7 bases match TRBD1. CDR1 is MNHEY and CDR2 is SVGAGI in the germline V gene. This CDR3 region has 15 residues. The CDR3 reads CVVRPGQRAKNIQYF. Here the CDR3 DNA reads TGTGTCGTACGGCCGGGACAGAGAGCCAAAAACATTCAGTACTTC.

Turning to this clonotype: Germline and junction disagree at one end, which may indicate a read error. V gene TRBV11-2 combines with J gene TRBJ2-2; D ambiguous. There are 16 residues in the CDR3. Germline CDR1 is SGHAT and CDR2 is FQNNGV. The CDR3 sequence: CASNLDTRWNTGELFF. CDR3 in DNA: TGTGCCAGCAACTTAGACACGCGATGGAACACCGGGGAGCTGTTTTTT. The full variable domain, rest sourced from reference TRBV11-2 and TRBJ2-2, is EAGVAQSPRYKIIEKRQSVAFWCNPISGHATLYWYQQILGQGPKLLIQFQNNGVVDDSQLPKDRFSAERLKGVDSTLKIQPAKLEDSAVYLCASNLDTRWNTGELFFGEGSRLTVL.

A remark on this clonotype: This may stem from a read error, because a much larger clone lies one nucleotide away. The V and J genes are TRBV11-2 and TRBJ1-5, with D possibly being TRBD1 (5 bases). The CDR3 runs to 13 residues. The V end lost 3 bases, the J end lost 7 bases, and 10 bases lay between the germline ends. Germline CDR1 SGHAT, CDR2 FQNNGV. The CDR3 region has the DNA TGTGCCAGCAGCTTGCGGGGGAAACAGCCCCAGCATTTT. This gives the protein CASSLRGKQPQHF.

A remark on this clonotype: Compared with germline, one end of the junction differs, possibly owing to a read error. This sequence joins TRBV4-2 and TRBJ2-5; TRBD2 agrees at 7 bases. The CDR3 has 16 amino acids. Germline V gene lookup returns CDR1 LGHNA and CDR2 YNFKEQ. CDR3: CASRQDGGGEQETQYF. In nucleotides, the CDR3 is TGTGCCAGCAGACAAGATGGTGGGGGGGAACAAGAGACCCAGTACTTC.

V and J are TRBV19 and TRBJ2-6, with D unresolved. Germline values: CDR1 LNHDA, CDR2 SQIVND (reference sequence). Trimming left V 0 bases short and J 4 bases short, with 10 bases between. The CDR3 contains 16 residues. CDR3 bases: TGTGCCAGTAGTATAGATGGGGTCTCGGGGGCCAACGTCCTGACTTTC. Amino acids: CASSIDGVSGANVLTF.

Concerning this clonotype: This likely comes from a read error, as the CDR3 has no conserved phenylalanine or tryptophan at its end. The gene calls are TRBV11-2 and TRBJ2-7, with 10 nucleotides matching TRBD1. Germline loops: CDR1 SGHAT, CDR2 FQNNGV. The ends lost 5 bases at V and 2 bases at J; junction bases unmatched: 9. This CDR3 is built from 16 residues. The CDR3 region has the DNA TGTGCCAGCAGCGTCCAGGGACAGGGGCTAACCTACGAGCAGTACTTG. Translating it yields CASSVQGQGLTYEQYL.

This clonotype was seen many times. The chain uses TRBV29-1 and TRBJ2-3; 11 positions match TRBD2. This CDR3 contains 14 residues. The V gene's germline CDR1 is SQVTM and CDR2 ANQGSEA. Trimming cost V 5 bases and J 4 bases; bases outside gene matches: 5. The CDR3 sequence: CSVIAGGPPDTQYF. In nucleotides, the CDR3 is TGCAGCGTTATAGCGGGAGGGCCCCCAGATACGCAGTATTTT.

A few counts support this clonotype. The chain carries TRBV4-1 and TRBJ1-1; 9 bases agree with TRBD1. This CDR3 is built from 13 residues. Losses at the gene ends were 6 bases for V and 4 bases for J; bases not matched to a gene: 3. Germline assignment: CDR1 MGHRA and CDR2 YSYEKL. CDR3 in amino acids: CASRPTGGTEAFF. CDR3 nucleotide sequence: TGCGCCAGCAGGCCGACAGGGGGCACTGAAGCTTTCTTT.

This clonotype was counted at least ten times. The chain joins TRBV5-5 to TRBJ2-3; D might be TRBD2 (6 bases). CDR1 and CDR2 (germline): SGHKS, YYEKEE (reference sequence). The V end lost 6 bases, the J end lost 0 bases, and 20 bases lay between the germline ends. There are 17 residues in the CDR3. CDR3 bases: TGTGCCAGCAAGCCGGCCCCCCTAGCGATTAGCACAGATACGCAGTATTTT. It encodes CASKPAPLAISTDTQYF.

J is TRBJ2-3 and V is TRBV13, with 10 bases lining up with TRBD2. The CDR3 extends over 14 amino acids. CDR1 is PRHDT, CDR2 FYEKMQ, per germline (reference sequence). Trimming cost V 5 bases and J 5 bases; bases outside gene matches: 4. The CDR3 loop is CASSARLAGDTQYF. In nucleotides, the CDR3 is TGTGCCAGCAGCGCGCGACTAGCGGGAGATACGCAGTATTTT. The whole variable domain, filled in from reference TRBV13 and TRBJ2-3, reads AAGVIQSPRHLIKEKRETATLKCYPIPRHDTVYWYQQGPGQDPQFLISFYEKMQSDKGSIPDRFSAQQFSDYHSELNMSSLELGDSALYFCASSARLAGDTQYFGPGTRLTVL.

With respect to this clonotype: One base away lies a much larger clone, so this may be a sequencing read error. V is TRBV29-1 and J is TRBJ2-2; 9 positions agree with TRBD1. This CDR3 spans 13 amino acids. Germline CDR1 reads SQVTM; CDR2 reads ANQGSEA. Unmatched junction bases numbered 5, after V lost 6 bases and J lost 6 bases. As DNA, the CDR3 is TGCAGCGTAGGGACAGGGCACGCCGGGGAGCTGTTTTTT. Translated: CSVGTGHAGELFF.

This chain joins TRBV5-6 and TRBJ2-5; D might be TRBD1 or TRBD2, each matching 6 bases. Germline V CDR1 and CDR2: SGHDT, YYEEEE. The CDR3 runs 15 residues. V was cut by 2 bases and J by 1 base, with 12 bases left in between. The chain's CDR3 is CASSLRGGTQETQYF. The CDR3 bases are TGTGCCAGCAGCTTAAGAGGGGGGACCCAAGAGACCCAGTACTTC.

This clonotype was seen many times. V is TRBV11-2 and J is TRBJ2-3; D is possibly TRBD1 or TRBD2 (5 bases each). The CDR3 is made up of 13 amino acids. V lost 4 bases and J 5 bases, leaving 10 bases between the germline ends. Germline V gene data show CDR1 as SGHAT and CDR2 as FQNNGV. The CDR3 loop is CASSYEGKDTQYF. CDR3 coding DNA: TGTGCCAGCAGCTACGAGGGGAAAGATACGCAGTATTTT.

This clonotype appeared a few times. J is TRBJ2-1 and V is TRBV5-4; 9 nucleotides agree with TRBD1. J was trimmed by 5 bases and V by 3 bases; bases with no gene match: 3. Germline CDR1 and CDR2: SGHNT and YYREEE (reference sequence). This CDR3 spans 14 amino acids. Here the CDR3 DNA reads TGTGCCAGCAGCTCCCGGGACAGGGACAATGAGCAGTTCTTC. Amino acids: CASSSRDRDNEQFF.

The CDR3 loop reads CASSWGGDQPQHF. The CDR3 DNA is TGTGCCAGCAGTTGGGGGGGCGATCAGCCCCAGCATTTT. This chain uses TRBV6-6 with TRBJ1-5; tentative D call: TRBD1 (6 bases). This CDR3 has 13 residues. Between the trimmed V and J ends, which lost 4 bases and 5 bases, there was a span of 9 bases. Germline-derived CDR1 and CDR2 are MNHNY and SVGAGI (reference sequence).

The CDR3 nucleotides are TGCAGCGGGATTACCGGGACCATATACGAGCAGTACTTC. As protein: CSGITGTIYEQYF. The chain couples TRBV29-1 to TRBJ2-7; either TRBD1 or TRBD2 may supply D (5 bases each). Germline values: CDR1 SQVTM, CDR2 ANQGSEA. The V end was cut by 7 bases, the J end by 4 bases, with 17 bases between. This CDR3 has 13 amino acids.

A note on this clonotype: The conserved final phenylalanine or tryptophan is absent from the CDR3, which likely points to a read error. This chain links TRBV11-2 with TRBJ2-7; 8 positions agree with TRBD2. Per germline, CDR1 SGHAT and CDR2 FQNNGV. The CDR3 loop spans 14 amino acids. CDR3 sequence reads: CAGSLREGDNEQYL. The CDR3 DNA reads as TGTGCCGGCAGCTTACGGGAGGGGGACAACGAGCAGTACTTA.

As concerns this clonotype: A much larger clone is a single base away; this may be a read error. This rearrangement joins TRBV29-1 to TRBJ2-7; 7 bases are shared with TRBD1. The CDR3 length is 14 residues. V dropped 6 bases and J dropped 8; count of bases not matched to a gene: 16. Germline loops: CDR1 SQVTM, CDR2 ANQGSEA. The CDR3 DNA sequence: TGCAGCGTGGCCCTCTTTGCAGGGGGTGACAAGCAGTACTTC. Amino acids: CSVALFAGGDKQYF.

About this clonotype itself: Just one base apart from a much larger clone, this may be a read error. This chain uses TRBV29-1 with TRBJ2-7; no clear D gene. V shed 6 bases and J shed 7 bases, with 13 bases lying between them. There are 11 residues in the CDR3. Germline values: CDR1 SQVTM, CDR2 ANQGSEA. CDR3 nucleotides: TGCAGCGTGGCAAGATCAGAAGAGCAGTACTTC. Translation: CSVARSEEQYF.

The chain uses TRBV4-2 and TRBJ2-5; D is possibly TRBD2 (6 bases). This CDR3 comprises 15 residues. Trimming stripped 1 base from V and 4 bases from J, with 13 bases between. The germline V gene has CDR1 LGHNA and CDR2 YNFKEQ. In DNA, the CDR3 is TGTGCCAGCAGCCAAGCGAGTCATAGCGGAGAGACCCAGTACTTC. Translated, it gives CASSQASHSGETQYF.

The chain carries TRBV12-3 or TRBV12-4 and TRBJ2-3; possible D gene TRBD1, 6 bases. V was clipped by 4 bases and J by 2 bases, with 10 bases between them. This CDR3 contains 14 residues. The DNA for the CDR3 is TGTGCCAGCAGTTCGACAGGAAACACAGATACGCAGTATTTT. Protein product: CASSSTGNTDTQYF.